These T cell receptor beta chains were read from a single sample in a study of blood T cell repertoires in COVID-19. TCRdb's table, derived via immunoSEQ multiplex PCR, lists solely in-frame clones and lacks some. The table has some 180,000 clones, 86% seen once. Material: PBMCs or T cells enriched from blood (not recorded which). Receptors were obtained from a woman aged 40 to 55 in a cohort exposed to, infected with or recovered from COVID-19 (not recorded which). Both conserved end residues are part of each CDR3. The order of the fields is clone size, J gene, V gene, D gene, CDR3 protein, CDR3 DNA. A D gene is named only where the DNA matches it firmly. Clone size is stated in some rows and not others, as once, few, many or a class when expanded.

- TRBJ2-2 TRBV5-4 TRBD1 CASSFGQGGTGELFF TGTGCCAGCAGCTTTGGACAGGGGGGGACCGGGGAGCTGTTTTTT
- TRBJ2-1 TRBV24-1 - CATSDFIRASGFSYNEQFF TGTGCCACCAGTGATTTTATTCGGGCCAGCGGCTTCTCCTACAATGAGCAGTTCTTC
- TRBJ1-3 TRBV7-9 - CASSLGAPTGNTIYF TGTGCCAGCAGCTTAGGTGCGCCAACTGGAAACACCATATATTTT
once TRBJ1-5 TRBV4-1 TRBD1 CASSQGQSTGDNQPQHF TGCGCCAGCAGCCAAGGCCAATCGACAGGGGATAATCAGCCCCAGCATTTT
- TRBJ2-5 TRBV14 TRBD2 CASSDGTSGHPVMETQYF TGTGCCAGCAGCGACGGGACTAGCGGTCACCCAGTAATGGAGACCCAGTACTTC
- TRBJ2-5 TRBV27 TRBD1 CASRTGAQYF TGTGCCAGCAGAACAGGGGCCCAGTACTTC
- TRBJ1-5 TRBV6-5 TRBD1 CASSWTGYNQPQHF TGTGCCAGCAGTTGGACAGGGTACAATCAGCCCCAGCATTTT
few TRBJ2-1 TRBV6-5 TRBD1 CASRPGQGRGEQFF TGTGCCAGCAGGCCCGGACAGGGTAGGGGTGAGCAGTTCTTC
- TRBJ1-6 TRBV7-9 - CASSRAGEGLHF TGTGCCAGCAGCCGTGCGGGGGAAGGCCTCCACTTT
few TRBJ2-5 TRBV5-1 TRBD2 CASSPGTSGGYQETQYF TGCGCCAGCAGCCCAGGGACTAGCGGGGGGTACCAAGAGACCCAGTACTTC
- TRBJ1-2 TRBV30 - CAWSVPLERNNYGYTF TGTGCCTGGAGTGTACCCCTAGAGCGAAATAACTATGGCTACACCTTC
- TRBJ2-1 TRBV19 TRBD1 CASSIQGDNEQFF TGTGCCAGTAGTATACAGGGGGACAATGAGCAGTTCTTC
- TRBJ2-5 TRBV19 - CASSASSGWGETQYF TGTGCCAGTAGTGCGAGTAGCGGTTGGGGAGAGACCCAGTACTTC
- TRBJ1-3 TRBV5-4 - CASSQNSGNTIYF TGTGCCAGCAGCCAGAACTCTGGAAACACCATATATTTT
- TRBJ2-7 TRBV9 TRBD1 CASSPSTGGYEQYF TGTGCCAGCAGCCCAAGCACAGGGGGTTACGAGCAGTACTTC
- TRBJ1-5 TRBV28 - CASNVGGRRNQPQHF TGTGCCAGCAACGTAGGGGGAAGGCGCAATCAGCCCCAGCATTTT
once TRBJ1-2 TRBV11-3 - CASSLGAYGYTF TGTGCCAGCAGCTTAGGGGCCTATGGCTACACCTTC
- TRBJ1-5 TRBV6-5 - CASRPLGSRQPQHF TGTGCCAGCAGACCCCTAGGGAGCCGTCAGCCCCAGCATTTT
once TRBJ2-4 TRBV5-1 TRBD2 CASSSGLAGDIQYF TGCGCCAGCAGCTCCGGACTAGCGGGGGACATTCAGTACTTC
- TRBJ2-7 TRBV6-5 - CASSYSAGDLSYEQYF TGTGCCAGCAGTTACTCGGCAGGCGATCTCTCCTACGAGCAGTACTTC
- TRBJ2-7 TRBV27 - CASSYRAREEYEQYF TGTGCCAGCAGTTACAGGGCCCGAGAGGAGTACGAGCAGTACTTC
- TRBJ2-1 TRBV7-2 TRBD2 CASSLAPSGSWDEQFF TGTGCCAGCAGCTTAGCGCCAAGCGGGAGTTGGGATGAGCAGTTCTTC
- TRBJ2-1 TRBV10-2 TRBD2 CASRSGSSYNEQFF TGCGCCAGCAGGAGCGGGAGCTCCTACAATGAGCAGTTCTTC
- TRBJ1-2 TRBV18 - CASSPAGAGPVYGYTF TGTGCCAGCTCACCGGCAGGGGCCGGACCCGTCTATGGCTACACCTTC
- TRBJ1-6 TRBV7-9 - CASSRRTSPDSPLHF TGTGCCAGCAGCCGGCGGACTTCTCCGGATTCACCCCTCCACTTT
- TRBJ1-2 TRBV15 TRBD1 CATSRPDRENYGYTF TGTGCCACCAGCAGACCGGACAGGGAAAACTATGGCTACACCTTC
- TRBJ1-1 TRBV4-1 - CASSQHRVAEAFF TGCGCCAGCAGCCAACACAGGGTGGCTGAAGCTTTCTTT
- TRBJ2-7 TRBV27 - CASSVTSSYEQYF TGTGCCAGCAGTGTGACTTCCTCCTACGAGCAGTACTTC
few TRBJ1-2 TRBV7-9 - CASSSPAGALRTYGYTF TGTGCCAGCAGCTCACCGGCTGGGGCTTTACGAACCTATGGCTACACCTTC
once TRBJ2-5 TRBV28 - CASSHDRSRETQYF TGTGCCAGCAGCCACGACAGGTCCCGAGAGACCCAGTACTTC
- TRBJ1-5 TRBV19 - CASSILDYRQPQHF TGTGCCAGTAGTATTCTTGACTACCGTCAGCCCCAGCATTTT
- TRBJ2-2 TRBV25-1 - CASNRVTGELFF TGTGCCAGCAACAGGGTCACCGGGGAGCTGTTTTTT
- TRBJ1-2 TRBV29-1 - CSVAEGFSGYGYTF TGCAGCGTTGCAGAAGGATTTAGCGGCTATGGCTACACCTTC
- TRBJ1-2 TRBV12-3/TRBV12-4 - CASSSRFGYTF TGTGCCAGCAGTTCGCGCTTTGGCTACACCTTC
- TRBJ2-7 TRBV5-6 TRBD1 CASSFDRGRYEQYF TGTGCCAGCAGCTTTGACAGGGGCCGGTACGAGCAGTACTTC
once TRBJ1-1 TRBV2 TRBD1 CASSEDRGLRQAFF TGTGCCAGCAGTGAGGACAGGGGCCTCCGGCAGGCTTTCTTT
few TRBJ1-2 TRBV5-1 TRBD1 CASRYGTDYGYTF TGCGCCAGCAGATACGGGACAGACTATGGCTACACCTTC
once TRBJ1-2 TRBV4-1 TRBD1 CASSRGTGIGYGYTF TGCGCCAGCAGCCGGGGGACAGGGATCGGCTATGGCTACACCTTC
- TRBJ1-1 TRBV2 - CASSPYNTEAFF TGTGCCAGCAGTCCTTATAACACTGAAGCTTTCTTT
- TRBJ1-1 TRBV7-8 - CASSPYRENTEAFF TGTGCCAGCAGCCCTTATCGGGAGAACACTGAAGCTTTCTTT
- TRBJ2-3 TRBV24-1 TRBD1 CATSDGTGVTDTQYF TGTGCCACCAGTGATGGGACAGGGGTCACAGATACGCAGTATTTT
- TRBJ1-2 TRBV7-9 - CASSARGGPDGYTF TGTGCCAGCAGCGCCCGAGGAGGGCCCGATGGCTACACCTTC
- TRBJ1-5 TRBV4-1 - CASSQVMFEQGKSYQPQHF TGCGCCAGCAGCCAAGTAATGTTCGAGCAGGGGAAATCGTATCAGCCCCAGCATTTT
- TRBJ2-1 TRBV27 - CASKWRGSYNEQFF TGTGCCAGCAAGTGGAGGGGCTCCTACAATGAGCAGTTCTTC
- TRBJ2-7 TRBV9 - CASSVGSTGASEQYF TGTGCCAGCAGCGTAGGGTCTACGGGTGCGAGCGAGCAGTACTTC
- TRBJ1-4 TRBV4-1 - CASSPRLVGGEKLFF TGCGCCAGCAGCCCCCGTCTGGTCGGAGGTGAAAAACTGTTTTTT